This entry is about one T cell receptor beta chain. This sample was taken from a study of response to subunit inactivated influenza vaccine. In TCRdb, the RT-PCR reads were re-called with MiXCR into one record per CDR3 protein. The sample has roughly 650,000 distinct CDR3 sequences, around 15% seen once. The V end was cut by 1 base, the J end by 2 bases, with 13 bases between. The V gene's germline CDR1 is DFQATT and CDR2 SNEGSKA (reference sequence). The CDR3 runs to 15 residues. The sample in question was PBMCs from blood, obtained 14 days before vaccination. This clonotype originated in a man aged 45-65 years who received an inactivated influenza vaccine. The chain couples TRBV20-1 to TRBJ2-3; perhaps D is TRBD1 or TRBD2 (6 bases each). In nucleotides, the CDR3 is TGCAGTGCTAGAGGTGACGGGGGCCCCACAGATACGCAGTATTTT. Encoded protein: CSARGDGGPTDTQYF.